This T cell receptor beta chain was captured by sequencing in a study of neoadjuvant anti-PD-1 for oral cavity cancer. The V and J ends lost 10 bases and 9 bases respectively, with 22 bases between them. The CDR3 covers 15 residues. CDR1 is LNHDA and CDR2 is SQIVND in the germline V gene (reference sequence). PBMC libraries mostly used roughly 460 ng of input genomic DNA, with six replicates per sample. Profiled with immunoSEQ multiplex PCR; TCRdb holds only in-frame clones, not every one. The sample gives around 60,000 clones, around four fifths of which show up once; just over 2.5% is in the top ten. Cohort: HPV-negative, locally advanced oral cavity squamous cell carcinoma patients. PBMCs were not maintained or expanded in culture before analysis.

The chain combines TRBV19 with TRBJ1-6, with a weak D call TRBD1 (6 bases). The receptor comes from a person aged 35-79 years with oral cavity squamous cell carcinoma. Sequences were derived from PBMCs, sampled before nivolumab (anti-PD-1) treatment. The DNA for the CDR3 is TGTGCCACCCGTGATGTGTCAGGGGACCGTTCACCCCTCCACTTT. Translated, it gives CATRDVSGDRSPLHF.